These 24 T cell receptor beta chains share one sample of origin, sequenced in a study of T cell responses to AZD1222 COVID-19 vaccine. TCRdb's copy holds only in-frame clones and misses some; the assay was immunoSEQ multiplex PCR. The table lists about 100,000 clones, 85% to 95% of them singletons. This sample comprised peripheral blood, obtained on day 0 of AZD1222 vaccination. The origin of the receptors is an adult in good health.

This chain uses TRBV23-1 with TRBJ2-1; no clear D. TRBV23-1 falls under the ORF class, with uncertain function. This CDR3 has 10 amino acids. The ends were cut back, 3 bases at V and 15 bases at J, with 9 bases in the middle. CDR3 sequence (DNA): TGCGCCAGCAGTCACCGAGTGCTGTTCTTC. Residues: CASSHRVLFF.

The chain couples TRBV18 to TRBJ1-3; 9 bases align to TRBD1. Germline V gene data show CDR1 as KGHSH and CDR2 as LQKENI. The V and J ends lost 2 bases and 2 bases, in that order; junction bases with no gene match: 4. The CDR3 sequence is 16 residues long. The CDR3 DNA reads TGTGCCAGCTCACCAAGACAGGGGGTGACTGGAAACACCATATATTTT. Protein sequence: CASSPRQGVTGNTIYF.

The chain has TRBV7-3 and TRBJ1-3; D is unclear. This CDR3 is 15 amino acids long. Germline values: CDR1 SGHTA, CDR2 FQGTGA. V lost 5 bases, J lost 3 bases, and 14 bases lay in between. The CDR3 reads CASSPESGCGNTIYF. CDR3 bases: TGTGCCAGCAGCCCCGAGAGCGGGTGTGGAAACACCATATATTTT.

This chain uses TRBV3-1 (or the pseudogene TRBV3-2) with TRBJ1-6, with 10 bases matching TRBD1. Trimming took 5 bases from V and 12 from J; bases not matched to a gene: 7. The CDR3 is 14 residues long. CDR1 is LGHDT, CDR2 YNNKEL, per germline (reference sequence). In nucleotides, the CDR3 is TGTGCCAGCAGCTCCCGGGACAGGGGAGGACCCCTCCACTTT. The encoded protein is CASSSRDRGGPLHF.

The V and J genes are TRBV5-1 and TRBJ2-1; 8 bases line up with TRBD2. V was clipped by 0 bases and J by 3 bases; unmatched bases: 5. Per the germline V gene, CDR1 is SGHRS and CDR2 is YFSETQ. CDR3 size: 16 residues. CDR3 DNA sequence: TGCGCCAGCAGCTTGGCCACTAGCGGCTTCTACAATGAGCAGTTCTTC. Protein: CASSLATSGFYNEQFF.

The genes are TRBV4-2 and TRBJ2-7; the D gene could be TRBD1 or TRBD2 (6 bases each). Germline V gene data show CDR1 as LGHNA and CDR2 as YNFKEQ. V dropped 4 bases and J dropped 1 base, with 17 bases sitting between them. This CDR3 is 16 amino acids long. In DNA, the CDR3 is TGTGCCAGCAGCCGTTCCGTCCAGGGGACTTCCTACGAGCAGTACTTC. Translating it yields CASSRSVQGTSYEQYF.

This chain links TRBV9 with TRBJ2-3; D unclear. Looked up from germline, CDR1 is SGDLS and CDR2 is YYNGEE. The CDR3 has 13 residues. Trimming left V 9 bases short and J 6 bases short, with 17 bases between. The CDR3 spells CATSEASLDTQYF. CDR3 nucleotides: TGTGCCACCTCCGAGGCTAGTTTGGATACGCAGTATTTT.

This clone was counted once. This chain links TRBV2 with TRBJ2-3; 7 bases map to TRBD1. In germline, CDR1 is SNHLY, CDR2 FYNNEI. CDR3 length: 14 amino acids. V lost 7 bases and J lost 0; bases outside the gene matches: 4. The CDR3 nucleotides are TGTGCCAGCAAGGGACAGACTAGCACAGATACGCAGTATTTT. This translates into CASKGQTSTDTQYF.

V usage is TRBV11-1 and J usage is TRBJ2-7; either TRBD1 or TRBD2 may supply D (5 bases each). Germline V gives CDR1 SGHAT, CDR2 FQDESV (reference sequence). This CDR3 is built from 15 residues. V lost 1 base, J lost 4 bases, and 14 bases lay in between. The CDR3 DNA reads TGTGCCAGCAGCTTAGACGGGACCCGGGCGTACGAGCAGTACTTC. Translating gives CASSLDGTRAYEQYF.

V usage is TRBV3-1 (or the pseudogene TRBV3-2) and J usage is TRBJ2-5; 10 nucleotides agree with TRBD2. The V gene end was trimmed by 6 bases and the J gene end by 1 base; junction bases not matched to a gene: 5. From germline, CDR1 is LGHDT and CDR2 YNNKEL (reference sequence). This CDR3 is 15 amino acids long. The CDR3 DNA follows: TGTGCCAGCAGTTTGATAGCGGGAGGCCAAGAGACCCAGTACTTC. Its translation is CASSLIAGGQETQYF.

This chain joins TRBV11-2 and TRBJ1-1, with D unresolved. The CDR3 loop spans 13 amino acids. Germline loops: CDR1 SGHAT, CDR2 FQNNGV. Trimming took 0 bases from V and 5 from J, leaving 7 bases between them. CDR3 residues: CASSLDPGTEAFF. Here the CDR3 DNA reads TGTGCCAGCAGCTTAGATCCGGGAACTGAAGCTTTCTTT.

The rearrangement links TRBV6-5 to TRBJ1-2; D not certain. The CDR3 length is 11 residues. Trimming took 0 bases from V and 7 from J, leaving 3 bases between them. CDR1 MNHEY and CDR2 SVGAGI come from the germline V gene. The chain's CDR3 is CASSYSSGYTF. The CDR3 coding sequence is TGTGCCAGCAGTTACTCAAGTGGCTACACCTTC.

The V and J genes are TRBV6-4 and TRBJ1-2; possible D gene TRBD1, 6 bases. The CDR3 loop spans 16 amino acids. Trimming removed 5 bases at V and 5 bases at J, with 21 bases between. Germline CDR1 and CDR2: MRHNA and SNTAGT. CDR3 nucleotide sequence: TGTGCCAGCAGTCCCGAGACAGGTGGATTGTATTATGGCTACACCTTC. This codes for CASSPETGGLYYGYTF.

This chain joins TRBV28 and TRBJ1-2; D unclear. Trimming took off 5 bases at V and 3 bases at J, with 7 bases between the two ends. The CDR3 sequence is 12 residues long. Germline CDR1 and CDR2: MDHEN and SYDVKM. The CDR3 coding sequence is TGTGCCAGCAGTCCCCCTTACTATGGCTACACCTTC. Its translation is CASSPPYYGYTF.

The genes are TRBV19 and TRBJ2-2; 12 nucleotides match TRBD2. V dropped 7 bases and J dropped 3; count of bases not matched to a gene: 3. There are 15 residues in the CDR3. The V gene's germline CDR1 is LNHDA and CDR2 SQIVND (reference sequence). The CDR3 DNA follows: TGTGCCAGTAAAAGACTAGCGGGGGACACCGGGGAGCTGTTTTTT. Protein: CASKRLAGDTGELFF.

The chain uses TRBV10-1 and TRBJ2-2, with D perhaps TRBD1 (5 bases). The V gene's germline CDR1 is WNHNN and CDR2 SYGVQD (reference sequence). This CDR3 contains 15 residues. Trimming took off 3 bases at V and 3 bases at J, with 11 bases between the two ends. The CDR3 is CASSDLAGYTGELFF. For the CDR3, the DNA is TGCGCCAGCAGTGATTTGGCAGGGTACACCGGGGAGCTGTTTTTT.

J is TRBJ1-1 and V is TRBV5-1; 9 nucleotides align to TRBD1. The length of the CDR3 is 18 residues. CDR1 is SGHRS, CDR2 YFSETQ, per germline. J lost 5 bases, V lost 3 bases, and 17 bases had no gene match. For the CDR3, the DNA is TGCGCCAGCAGCTCGATGACGGGACAGGGAGATGGCGCGACTGAAGCTTTCTTT. Translation gives CASSSMTGQGDGATEAFF.

The chain recombines TRBV28 with TRBJ1-5; TRBD1 agrees at 8 bases. The CDR3 length is 14 residues. V was clipped by 6 bases and J by 9 bases; unmatched bases: 10. The germline V gene encodes CDR1 MDHEN and CDR2 SYDVKM. Here the CDR3 DNA reads TGTGCCAGCAGCCTAGACAGGGGCCAGATGCCCCAGCATTTT. Translation gives CASSLDRGQMPQHF.

This clone was seen more than once but under ten times. The rearrangement links TRBV20-1 to TRBJ1-1, with D perhaps TRBD1 (5 bases). V dropped 3 bases and J dropped 0 bases, with 8 bases sitting between them. CDR3 size: 13 residues. Germline V lookup: CDR1 DFQATT, CDR2 SNEGSKA (reference sequence). The DNA of the CDR3 is TGCAGTGCTAGTGGGGGGGTGAACACTGAAGCTTTCTTT. Its protein product is CSASGGVNTEAFF.

The V and J genes are TRBV2 and TRBJ1-3, with D uncertain. Per germline, CDR1 SNHLY and CDR2 FYNNEI. Trimming stripped 4 bases from V and 1 base from J, with 8 bases between. The CDR3 contains 14 residues. The CDR3 here is CASSAVVSGNTIYF. The CDR3 DNA follows: TGTGCCAGCAGTGCGGTGGTTTCTGGAAACACCATATATTTT.

The chain employs TRBV28 and TRBJ1-5; no reliable D call. The germline gives CDR1 MDHEN, CDR2 SYDVKM. Deletions cut 6 bases from V and 1 base from J, with 7 bases between. The CDR3 has 13 residues. The CDR3: CASRDPSNQPQHF. The CDR3 nucleotides read TGTGCCAGCAGGGACCCAAGCAATCAGCCCCAGCATTTT.

CDR3 amino acids: CAAGAGPTYEQYF. Here the CDR3 DNA reads TGTGCCGCCGGAGCGGGGCCCACCTACGAGCAGTACTTC. The rearrangement joins TRBV10-3 to TRBJ2-7, with 7 bases matching TRBD2. Losses at the gene ends were 11 bases for V and 2 bases for J; bases not matched to a gene: 9. The CDR3 totals 13 residues. Germline V gene lookup returns CDR1 ENHRY and CDR2 SYGVKD.

This chain links TRBV30 with TRBJ2-1; 8 nucleotides match TRBD2. The length of the CDR3 is 16 residues. CDR1 and CDR2 from the germline V gene are GTSNPN and SVGIG (reference sequence). Trimming at V came to 0 bases and at J to 4 bases, leaving 8 bases not matched to a gene. The CDR3 here is CAWSVSVASGYNEQFF. The CDR3, as DNA: TGTGCCTGGAGTGTAAGCGTGGCTAGCGGGTACAATGAGCAGTTCTTC.

This clone was found once. This chain connects TRBV5-1 to TRBJ2-2, with TRBD2 identical over 9 bases. The length of the CDR3 is 18 residues. Per the germline V gene, CDR1 is SGHRS and CDR2 is YFSETQ. V dropped 3 bases and J dropped 6; count of bases not matched to a gene: 15. The CDR3, as DNA: TGCGCCAGCAGCTGGACCGGACTAGCGAGCGTGACGGCCGGGGAGCTGTTTTTT. This gives the protein CASSWTGLASVTAGELFF. The entire variable domain, with the rest obtained from reference TRBV5-1 and TRBJ2-2, is as follows: KAGVTQTPRYLIKTRGQQVTLSCSPISGHRSVSWYQQTPGQGLQFLFEYFSETQRNKGNFPGRFSGRQFSNSRSEMNVSTLELGDSALYLCASSWTGLASVTAGELFFGEGSRLTVL.